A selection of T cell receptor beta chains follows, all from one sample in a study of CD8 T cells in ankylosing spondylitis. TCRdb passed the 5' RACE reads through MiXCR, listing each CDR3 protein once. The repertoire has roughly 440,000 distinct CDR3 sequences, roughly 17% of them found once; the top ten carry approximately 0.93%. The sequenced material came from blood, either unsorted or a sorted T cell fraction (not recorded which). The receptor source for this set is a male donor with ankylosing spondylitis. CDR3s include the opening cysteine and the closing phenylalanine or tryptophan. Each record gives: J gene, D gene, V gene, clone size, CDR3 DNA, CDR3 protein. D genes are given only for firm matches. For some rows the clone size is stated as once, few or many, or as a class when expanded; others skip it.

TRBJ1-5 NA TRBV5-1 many TGCGCCAGCAGCCTGGAGGGGGGATCGGATCAGCCCCAGCATTTT CASSLEGGSDQPQHF
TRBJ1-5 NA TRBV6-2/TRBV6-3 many TGTGCCAGCAGGCGACAGGACGGCAATCAGCCCCAGCATTTT CASRRQDGNQPQHF
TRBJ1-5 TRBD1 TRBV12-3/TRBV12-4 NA TGTGCCAGCAGTTCGACAGGGGGGCTTCAGCCCCAGCATTTT CASSSTGGLQPQHF
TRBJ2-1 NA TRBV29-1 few TGCAGCGTTGTAATTAGGAGCTCCTACAATGAGCAGTTCTTC CSVVIRSSYNEQFF
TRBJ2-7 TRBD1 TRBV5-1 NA TGCGCCAGCAGCTTCCAAACAGGGGTGGGCTACGAGCAGTACTTC CASSFQTGVGYEQYF
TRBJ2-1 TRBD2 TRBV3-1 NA TGTGCCAGCAGCCATGGACTAGCGATAGGTAGTGGTGAGCAGTTCTTC CASSHGLAIGSGEQFF
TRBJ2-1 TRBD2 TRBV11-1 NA TGTGCCAGCAGCTTAGTAGTGGGAAAGCGGGGGGGCATCAATGAGCAGTTCTTC CASSLVVGKRGGINEQFF
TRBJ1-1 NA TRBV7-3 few TGTGCCAGCAGTCCAGACAGGCTACTGAACACTGAAGCTTTCTTT CASSPDRLLNTEAFF
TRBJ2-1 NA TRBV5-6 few TGTGCCACTAGAGGGCCTTACAATGAGCAGTTCTTC CATRGPYNEQFF
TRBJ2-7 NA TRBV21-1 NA TGTGCCAGCAGCAGTTTTAGGGTCTCCTACGAGCAGTACTTC CASSSFRVSYEQYF
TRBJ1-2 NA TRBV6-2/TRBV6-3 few TGTGCCAGCAGTTACAAAGGGCTATATGGCTACACCTTC CASSYKGLYGYTF
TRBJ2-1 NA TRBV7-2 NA TGTGCCAGCAGCCCCACCAACTATGGGAATGAGCAGTTCTTC CASSPTNYGNEQFF
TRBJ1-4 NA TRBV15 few TGTGCCACCAGCAGAGTGGCCGCAACTAATGAAAAACTGTTTTTT CATSRVAATNEKLFF
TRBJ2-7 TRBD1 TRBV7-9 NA TGTGCCAGCAGCTTAGTCGGCAGGGGGAACGAGCAGTACTTC CASSLVGRGNEQYF
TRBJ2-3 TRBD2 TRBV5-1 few TGCGCCAGCAGTATGAAACGGACTAGCGGGATCACAGATACGCAGTATTTT CASSMKRTSGITDTQYF
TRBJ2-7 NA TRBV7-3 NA TGTGCCAGCAGCCCAGGGGGGGGCAGCTACGAGCAGTACTTC CASSPGGGSYEQYF
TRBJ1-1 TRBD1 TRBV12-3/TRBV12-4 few TGTGCCAGCAGTTCGGGTGGGACAGGAAAACGGTCTAGAGCTTTCTTT CASSSGGTGKRSRAFF
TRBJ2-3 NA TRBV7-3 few TGTGCCAGCAGCCGTGCCGGGACGGCGATGGGGGATACGCAGTATTTT CASSRAGTAMGDTQYF
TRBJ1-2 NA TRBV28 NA TGTGCCAGCAGTTCGAAGGGGTATGGCTACACCTTC CASSSKGYGYTF
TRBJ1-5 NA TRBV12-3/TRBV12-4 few TGTGCCAGCAGTCCCGGTTGGGCCCAGCATTTT CASSPGWAQHF
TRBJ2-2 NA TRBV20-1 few TGCAGTGCTAGATTTGGGGCAGGGACGAACACCGGGGAGCTGTTTTTT CSARFGAGTNTGELFF
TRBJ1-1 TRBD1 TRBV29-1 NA TGCAGCGTTGAAGACCCGGGACAGGCGTATGAAGCTTTCTTT CSVEDPGQAYEAFF
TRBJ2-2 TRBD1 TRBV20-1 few TGCAGTGCCACCTCCCCTGGACAGGGAGCCACCGGGGAGCTGTTTTTT CSATSPGQGATGELFF
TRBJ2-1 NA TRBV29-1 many TGCAGCGTTGAAGAGCGGGGGCACAATGAGCAGTTCTTC CSVEERGHNEQFF
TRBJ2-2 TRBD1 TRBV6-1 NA TGTGCCAGCAGTGAATATGGGACAGGGAATGCCGGGGAGCTGTTTTTT CASSEYGTGNAGELFF
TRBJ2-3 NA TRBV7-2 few TGTGCCAGCAGCTTAGTCCTGGCAGATACGCAGTATTTT CASSLVLADTQYF
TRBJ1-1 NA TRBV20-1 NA TGCAGTGCTAGAGATCCCACCGTCATGAACACTGAAGCTTTCTTT CSARDPTVMNTEAFF
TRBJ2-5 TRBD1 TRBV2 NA TGTGCCAGCAGTGCCCTTGGACAGGGGAAAGAGACCCAGTACTTC CASSALGQGKETQYF
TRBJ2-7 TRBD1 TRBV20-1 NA TGCTGTGCCCGGACAGGGGGCTCGCGCCCCCCCTACGAGCAGTACTTC CCARTGGSRPPYEQYF
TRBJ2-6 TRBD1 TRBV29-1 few TGCAGCGTACGGGACAGGGAAACCTTCTCTGGGGCCAACGTCCTGACTTTC CSVRDRETFSGANVLTF
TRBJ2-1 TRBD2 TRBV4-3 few TGCGCCAGCAGCCCGAACCGGGGGGGAAGGGATGAGCAGTTCTTC CASSPNRGGRDEQFF
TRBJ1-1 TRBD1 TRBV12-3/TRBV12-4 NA TGTGCCAGCAGTCGATCAACAGGGGCGAACACTGAAGCTTTCTTT CASSRSTGANTEAFF
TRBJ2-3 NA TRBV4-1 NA TGCGCCAGCAGCCAAGTTCACGGACTACCAAACACGCAGTATTTT CASSQVHGLPNTQYF
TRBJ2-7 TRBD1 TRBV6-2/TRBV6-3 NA TGTGCCAGCAGTTACTCGGGGACAGGGAGCTCCTACGAGCAGTACTTC CASSYSGTGSSYEQYF
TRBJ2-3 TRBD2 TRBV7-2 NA TGTGCCAGCAGCTCCAAGGGAGGGACCAATACGCAGTATTTT CASSSKGGTNTQYF
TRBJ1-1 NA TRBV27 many TGTGCCAGTAGGGGGGCTCGAGACACTGAAGCTTTCTTT CASRGARDTEAFF
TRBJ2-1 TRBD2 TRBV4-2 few TGTGCCAGCAGCCAAGCCCCCACTAGCGGGGGGAAGTTCTTC CASSQAPTSGGKFF
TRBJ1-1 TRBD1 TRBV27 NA TGTGCCAGCAGAACGGACAGGCCGAACACTGAAGCTTTCTTT CASRTDRPNTEAFF
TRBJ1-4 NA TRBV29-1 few TGCAGCGTTGAGGGGGGGGCAGATGAAAAACTGTTTTTT CSVEGGADEKLFF